Each of the 6 T cell receptor beta chains below was sequenced from the same sample in a study of blood T cell repertoires in COVID-19. Profiled with immunoSEQ multiplex PCR; TCRdb holds only in-frame clones, not every one. Among roughly 190,000 clones, around 82% were seen once, and the ten largest hold 4% to 6.5%. Sequenced material: PBMCs or T cells enriched from blood (not recorded which). The source is a woman aged 60-75 years with acute COVID-19.

The chain carries TRBV7-2 and TRBJ1-6; the D gene is possibly TRBD1 (5 bases). The V and J ends lost 2 bases and 13 bases respectively, with 21 bases between them. Germline V CDR1 and CDR2: SGHTA, FQGNSA. The CDR3 covers 16 residues. The CDR3 loop reads CASSLLGQRLAEPLHF. Written as DNA, the CDR3 is TGTGCCAGCAGCTTATTGGGGCAGCGTCTCGCTGAGCCCCTCCACTTT.

This rearrangement joins TRBV7-9 to TRBJ2-1, with a possible D match to TRBD2 (6 bases). Germline loops: CDR1 SEHNR, CDR2 FQNEAQ (reference sequence). The CDR3 is made up of 15 amino acids. Trimming shortened V by 2 bases and J by 5 bases, and 13 bases separated the two germline ends. CDR3 nucleotide sequence: TGTGCCAGCAGCTTAACTTCGGGAGCCCACAATGAGCAGTTCTTC. Translation: CASSLTSGAHNEQFF. Using reference TRBV7-9 and TRBJ2-1 for the parts outside the CDR3, the full variable domain is DTGVSQNPRHKITKRGQNVTFRCDPISEHNRLYWYRQTLGQGPEFLTYFQNEAQLEKSRLLSDRFSAERPKGSFSTLEIQRTEQGDSAMYLCASSLTSGAHNEQFFGPGTRLTVL.

The chain employs TRBV11-3 and TRBJ2-5; D is possibly TRBD2 (6 bases). Trimming shortened V by 3 bases and J by 9 bases, and 11 bases separated the two germline ends. CDR1 is SGHNT, CDR2 YENEEA, per germline. The CDR3 consists of 12 residues. This chain's CDR3 is CASSLGGSAQYF. In DNA, the CDR3 is TGTGCCAGCAGCTTGGGGGGATCGGCCCAGTACTTC.

The chain carries TRBV7-9 and TRBJ1-5; the D gene is possibly TRBD1 (6 bases). Germline-derived CDR1 and CDR2 are SEHNR and FQNEAQ (reference sequence). The CDR3 sequence is 14 residues long. Trimming took off 5 bases at V and 7 bases at J, with 15 bases between the two ends. The CDR3: CASSPSGGRQPQHF. As DNA, the CDR3 is TGTGCCAGCAGCCCATCGGGGGGGCGACAGCCCCAGCATTTT.

This chain links TRBV7-8 with TRBJ1-2; possible D gene TRBD1, 6 bases. V gave up 3 bases and J gave up 6 bases, with 17 bases separating them. There are 15 residues in the CDR3. CDR1 and CDR2 from the germline V gene are SGHVS and FQNEAQ. The CDR3 sequence is CASSFGTRGGDGYTF. DNA of the CDR3: TGTGCCAGCAGCTTCGGGACCAGGGGAGGGGATGGCTACACCTTC.

This clone was counted only a few times. The V call is TRBV29-1, the J call TRBJ1-4, with D possibly being TRBD1 (5 bases). V lost 4 bases and J 6 bases, leaving 9 bases between the germline ends. The CDR3 is made up of 12 amino acids. Germline CDR1 is SQVTM and CDR2 is ANQGSEA. The CDR3, as DNA: TGCAGCGTTGGAGACAGTGATGAAAAACTGTTTTTT. It translates to CSVGDSDEKLFF.